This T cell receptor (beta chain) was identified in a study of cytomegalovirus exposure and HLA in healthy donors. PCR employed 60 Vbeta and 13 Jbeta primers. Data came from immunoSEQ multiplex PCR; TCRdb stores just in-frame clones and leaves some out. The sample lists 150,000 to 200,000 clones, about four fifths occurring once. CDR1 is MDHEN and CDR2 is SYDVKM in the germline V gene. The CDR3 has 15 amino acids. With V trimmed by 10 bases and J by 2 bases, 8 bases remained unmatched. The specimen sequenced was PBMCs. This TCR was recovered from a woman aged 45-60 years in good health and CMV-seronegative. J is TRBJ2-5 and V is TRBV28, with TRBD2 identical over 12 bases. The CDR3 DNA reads TGTGCCACCGTGACTAGCGGGAGTTGGCAAGAGACCCAGTACTTC. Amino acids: CATVTSGSWQETQYF. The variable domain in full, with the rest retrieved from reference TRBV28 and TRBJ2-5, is DVKVTQSSRYLVKRTGEKVFLECVQDMDHENMFWYRQDPGLGLRLIYFSYDVKMKEKGDIPEGYSVSREKKERFSLILESASTNQTSMYLCATVTSGSWQETQYFGPGTRLLVL.